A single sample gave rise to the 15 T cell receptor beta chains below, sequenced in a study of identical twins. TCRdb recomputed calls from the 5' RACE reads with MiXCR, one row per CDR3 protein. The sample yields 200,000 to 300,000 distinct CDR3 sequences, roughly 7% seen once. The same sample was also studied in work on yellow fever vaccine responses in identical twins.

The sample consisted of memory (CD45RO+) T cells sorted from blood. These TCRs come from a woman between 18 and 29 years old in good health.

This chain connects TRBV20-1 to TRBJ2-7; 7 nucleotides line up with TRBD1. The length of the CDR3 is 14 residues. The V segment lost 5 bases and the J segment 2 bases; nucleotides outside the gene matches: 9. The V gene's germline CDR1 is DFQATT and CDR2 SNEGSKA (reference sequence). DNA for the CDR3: TGCAGTGCTCTGGACAGGCCTGCAACCTACGAGCAGTACGTC. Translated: CSALDRPATYEQYV.

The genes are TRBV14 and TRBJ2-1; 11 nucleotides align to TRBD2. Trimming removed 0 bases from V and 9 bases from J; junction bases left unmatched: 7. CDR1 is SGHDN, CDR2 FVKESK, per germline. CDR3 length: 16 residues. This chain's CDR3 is CASSQEKVAGGVEQFF. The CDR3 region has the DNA TGTGCCAGCAGCCAAGAAAAGGTAGCGGGAGGGGTTGAGCAGTTCTTC.

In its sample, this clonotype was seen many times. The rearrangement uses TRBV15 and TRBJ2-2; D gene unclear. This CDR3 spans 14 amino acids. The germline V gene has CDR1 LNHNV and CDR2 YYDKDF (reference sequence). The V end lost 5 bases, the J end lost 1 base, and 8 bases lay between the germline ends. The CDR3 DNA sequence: TGTGCCACCAGCGTAGGGTTGAACACCGGGGAGCTGTTTTTT. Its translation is CATSVGLNTGELFF.

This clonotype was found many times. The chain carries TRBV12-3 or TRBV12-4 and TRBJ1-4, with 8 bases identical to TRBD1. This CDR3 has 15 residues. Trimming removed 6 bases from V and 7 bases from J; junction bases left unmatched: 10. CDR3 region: CASSANDRGSEKLFF. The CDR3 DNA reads TGTGCCAGCAGCGCTAACGACAGGGGCAGTGAAAAACTGTTTTTT.

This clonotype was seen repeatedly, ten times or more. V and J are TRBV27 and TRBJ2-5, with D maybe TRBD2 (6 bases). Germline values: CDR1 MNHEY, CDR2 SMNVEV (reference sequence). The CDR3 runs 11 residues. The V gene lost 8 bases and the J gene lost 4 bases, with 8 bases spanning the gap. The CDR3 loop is CASGLPETQYF. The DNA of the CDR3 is TGTGCCAGCGGACTACCAGAGACCCAGTACTTC.

CDR3 nucleotide sequence: TGTGCCAGCAGCTTAGTTGGGGGGCCCAAAAACATTCAGTACTTC. It encodes CASSLVGGPKNIQYF. The chain couples TRBV11-2 to TRBJ2-4; D is possibly TRBD1 or TRBD2 (6 bases each). V lost 1 base to trimming and J lost 2 bases, with 9 bases between them. Germline V gives CDR1 SGHAT, CDR2 FQNNGV. The CDR3 loop spans 15 amino acids.

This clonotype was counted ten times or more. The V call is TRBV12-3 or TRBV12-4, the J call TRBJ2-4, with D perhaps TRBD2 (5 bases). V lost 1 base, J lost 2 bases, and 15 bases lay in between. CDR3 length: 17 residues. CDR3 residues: CASSLGRGWETKNIQYF. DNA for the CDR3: TGTGCCAGCAGTTTAGGACGGGGATGGGAGACCAAAAACATTCAGTACTTC.

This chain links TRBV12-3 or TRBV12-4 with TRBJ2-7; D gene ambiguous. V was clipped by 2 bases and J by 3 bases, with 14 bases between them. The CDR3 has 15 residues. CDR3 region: CASSLSLGGLYEQYF. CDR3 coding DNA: TGTGCCAGCAGTTTATCTTTGGGTGGCCTCTACGAGCAGTACTTC.

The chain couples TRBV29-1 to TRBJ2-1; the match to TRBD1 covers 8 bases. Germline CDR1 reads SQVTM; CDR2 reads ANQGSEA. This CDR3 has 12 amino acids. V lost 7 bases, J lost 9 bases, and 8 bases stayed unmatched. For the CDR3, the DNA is TGCAGCGCCGGGCAGGGGGCGGGTGAGCAGTTCTTC. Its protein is CSAGQGAGEQFF.

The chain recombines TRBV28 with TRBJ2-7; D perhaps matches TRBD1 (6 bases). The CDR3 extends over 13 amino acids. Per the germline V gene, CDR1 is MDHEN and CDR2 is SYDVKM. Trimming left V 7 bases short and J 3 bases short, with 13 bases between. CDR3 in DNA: TGTGCCAGCAATTCCGGGACATTCTACGAGCAGTACTTC. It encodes CASNSGTFYEQYF.

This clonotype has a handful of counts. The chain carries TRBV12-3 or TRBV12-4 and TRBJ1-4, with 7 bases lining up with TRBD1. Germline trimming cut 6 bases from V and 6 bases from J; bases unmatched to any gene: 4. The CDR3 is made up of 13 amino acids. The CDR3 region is CASSRGIDEKLFF. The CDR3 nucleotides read TGTGCCAGCAGCAGGGGGATCGATGAAAAACTGTTTTTT.

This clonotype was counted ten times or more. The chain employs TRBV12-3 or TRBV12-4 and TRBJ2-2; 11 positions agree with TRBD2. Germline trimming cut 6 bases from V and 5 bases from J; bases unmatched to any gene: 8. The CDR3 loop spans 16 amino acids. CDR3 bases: TGTGCCAGCAGCCAACTAGCGGGAGACCCTACCGGGGAGCTGTTTTTT. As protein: CASSQLAGDPTGELFF.

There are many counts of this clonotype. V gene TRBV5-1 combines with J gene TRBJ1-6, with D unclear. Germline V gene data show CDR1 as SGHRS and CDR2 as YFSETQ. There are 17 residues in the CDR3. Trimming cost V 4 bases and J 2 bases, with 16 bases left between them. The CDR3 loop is CASSSPAGGTYNSPLHF. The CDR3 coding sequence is TGCGCCAGCAGCAGTCCGGCAGGAGGGACCTATAATTCACCCCTCCACTTT.

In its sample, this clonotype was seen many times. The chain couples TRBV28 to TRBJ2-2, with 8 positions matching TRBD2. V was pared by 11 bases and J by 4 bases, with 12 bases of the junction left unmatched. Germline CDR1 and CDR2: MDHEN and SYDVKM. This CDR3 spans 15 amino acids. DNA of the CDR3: TGTGCCTCGGGGAACGGGAGGGCGGTCACCGGGGAGCTGTTTTTT. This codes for CASGNGRAVTGELFF.

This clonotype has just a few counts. The CDR3 region is CASSPHGGQKRYF. Here the CDR3 DNA reads TGTGCCAGCAGCCCCCACGGTGGGCAGAAAAGGTATTTT. V and J are TRBV7-2 and TRBJ2-3; D unclear. The V and J ends lost 5 bases and 14 bases respectively, with 20 bases between them. This CDR3 contains 13 residues. In germline, CDR1 is SGHTA, CDR2 FQGNSA.